This TCR beta chain was sequenced in a study of identical twins. This clonotype was picked up a small number of times. One entry per CDR3 protein, called by TCRdb with MiXCR from the 5' RACE reads. The repertoire consists of more than 1.5 million distinct CDR3 sequences, with 25% to 35% occurring once and the leading ten covering 0.25% to 0.3%. The CDR3 totals 11 residues. V was pared by 7 bases and J by 7 bases, with 8 bases between. Germline V gives CDR1 MNHNS, CDR2 SASEGT. The TCR sequence derives from a newborn girl in good health. Material for sequencing was cord blood. The V and J genes are TRBV6-1 and TRBJ2-1; D is unclear. The DNA of the CDR3 is TGTGCCAGCAATAGGGCGAATGAGCAGTTCTTC. Translation: CASNRANEQFF.